This T cell receptor beta chain was sequenced in a study of blood T cell repertoires in COVID-19. Overall study context: Sites across the United States, Italy and Spain contributed samples from acute and convalescent COVID-19. Sources were T cells, B-cell-depleted T cells, or PBMCs; the material itself was cDNA or gDNA.

Authors' methods: Nucleated cell number was recorded as an estimate derived from reference gene primer amplification. Generated by immunoSEQ multiplex PCR, the TCRdb table keeps only in-frame clones and is missing some. V, J and clone size are taken as reported in that table, and D and trimming were inferred from the DNA itself. This table has tens of thousands of clones, about 86% appearing once. The V segment lost 1 base and the J segment 0 bases; nucleotides outside the gene matches: 2. The length of the CDR3 is 16 residues. The germline CDR1 and CDR2 sequences are LNHDA and SQIVND (reference sequence).

V usage is TRBV19 and J usage is TRBJ2-2; 7 nucleotides agree with TRBD2. This clonotype was sampled from a woman in her seventies with active COVID-19. What was sequenced was peripheral blood. The CDR3 spells CASSIGGGTNTGELFF. DNA of the CDR3: TGTGCCAGTAGTATAGGCGGGGGTACGAACACCGGGGAGCTGTTTTTT.